These 21 T cell receptor beta chains originate from one sample sequenced in a study of CD8+CD57+ T cells in acquired aplastic anemia. Patients selected for sequencing had displayed CD8+CD57+ cell expansion by flow cytometry. Genomic DNA, the template, was used for profiling of the TCR beta VDJ and CDR3. TCRdb called the reads again in MiXCR, with one record for every CDR3 protein. The repertoire consists of approximately 80,000 distinct CDR3 sequences, with less than 85% occurring once and the leading ten covering 65% to 85%. The sample consisted of sorted CD4+, CD8+, or CD8+CD57+ T cells (not recorded which) from PBMCs. The receptor source for this set is a human donor with aplastic anemia.

This clonotype turned up a few times. The V gene is TRBV24-1, the J gene TRBJ2-3, with D tentatively TRBD2 (6 bases). This CDR3 has 13 amino acids. V lost 3 bases to trimming and J lost 4 bases, with 7 bases between them. Germline CDR1 and CDR2: KGHDR and SFDVKD. Written as DNA, the CDR3 is TGTGCCACCAGTGATGGAGGGCCAGATACGCAGTATTTT. This codes for CATSDGGPDTQYF.

This chain uses TRBV12-3 or TRBV12-4 with TRBJ2-1, with 9 bases aligning to TRBD2. The CDR3 is 14 residues long. The V and J ends lost 2 bases and 8 bases, in that order; junction bases with no gene match: 4. In nucleotides, the CDR3 is TGTGCCAGCAGTTTAAGCGGGAGGAACTATGAGCAGTTCTTC. It encodes CASSLSGRNYEQFF.

This clonotype appeared a few times. The chain joins TRBV9 to TRBJ2-7; possibly TRBD1 for D (6 bases). This CDR3 has 14 residues. Per the germline V gene, CDR1 is SGDLS and CDR2 is YYNGEE. The V end was cut by 4 bases, the J end by 3 bases, with 14 bases between. CDR3 in DNA: TGTGCCAGCAGCCCCCAAGACAGGTTCTACGAGCAGTACTTC. Amino acids: CASSPQDRFYEQYF. Full variable domain (outside the CDR3, taken from reference TRBV9 and TRBJ2-7): DSGVTQTPKHLITATGQRVTLRCSPRSGDLSVYWYQQSLDQGLQFLIQYYNGEERAKGNILERFSAQQFPDLHSELNLSSLELGDSALYFCASSPQDRFYEQYFGPGTRLTVT.

Notes on this clonotype: The junction shows a germline mismatch at one end, possibly a read error. The rearrangement links TRBV6-2 or TRBV6-3 to TRBJ2-7; D possibly corresponds to TRBD2 (6 bases). Germline V lookup: CDR1 MNHEY, CDR2 SVGEGT. The CDR3 is made up of 14 amino acids. As DNA, the CDR3 is TGTGCCATCAGTCCCGGGGGACGCTCCTACGAGCAGTACTTC. Translation: CAISPGGRSYEQYF.

V is TRBV20-1 and J is TRBJ1-1, with D hard to call. Germline V gene data show CDR1 as DFQATT and CDR2 as SNEGSKA (reference sequence). V lost 5 bases, J lost 3 bases, and 4 bases lay in between. The CDR3 length is 10 residues. DNA for the CDR3: TGCAGTGCTCAAGACACTGAAGCTTTCTTT. This sequence encodes CSAQDTEAFF.

The V gene is TRBV10-3, the J gene TRBJ2-3; D is uncertain. Germline-derived CDR1 and CDR2 are ENHRY and SYGVKD. There are 15 residues in the CDR3. V lost 6 bases and J lost 3, with 16 bases in between. CDR3 sequence (DNA): TGTGCCATCAGATCCGACAAAGGTTCGACAGATACGCAGTATTTT. Translation: CAIRSDKGSTDTQYF.

There are a few counts of this clonotype. The chain recombines TRBV2 with TRBJ1-6, with D possibly TRBD1 on 5 matching bases. This CDR3 is built from 14 residues. V was shortened by 7 bases and J by 7 bases, with 14 bases between the two germline ends. From germline, CDR1 is SNHLY and CDR2 FYNNEI. In nucleotides, the CDR3 is TGTGCCAGCAAGCCCGACAGTTGGAATTCACCCCTCCACTTT. Residues: CASKPDSWNSPLHF.

Comments on this clonotype: One base away lies a much larger clone, so this may be a sequencing read error. The J gene is TRBJ2-7, the V gene TRBV6-5; D is possibly TRBD2 (7 bases). CDR1 MNHEY and CDR2 SVGAGI come from the germline V gene. There are 13 residues in the CDR3. V shed 4 bases and J shed 5 bases, with 12 bases lying between them. CDR3 protein: CASSSRGAHEQYF. The CDR3 nucleotides are TGTGCCAGCAGTTCCCGGGGGGCTCACGAGCAGTACTTC.

The chain employs TRBV7-9 and TRBJ1-1; D is undetermined. V dropped 6 bases and J dropped 3 bases, with 17 bases sitting between them. The germline V gene has CDR1 SEHNR and CDR2 FQNEAQ (reference sequence). This CDR3 contains 15 residues. The CDR3 is CASRLPSAGDTEAFF. The CDR3 nucleotides are TGTGCCAGCAGGTTACCCTCGGCTGGGGACACTGAAGCTTTCTTT. Complete variable domain (other parts from reference TRBV7-9 and TRBJ1-1): DTGVSQNPRHKITKRGQNVTFRCDPISEHNRLYWYRQTLGQGPEFLTYFQNEAQLEKSRLLSDRFSAERPKGSFSTLEIQRTEQGDSAMYLCASRLPSAGDTEAFFGQGTRLTVV.

This chain connects TRBV20-1 to TRBJ2-5, with unresolved D. CDR1 and CDR2 (germline): DFQATT, SNEGSKA (reference sequence). The germline V and J ends were trimmed by 0 bases and 1 base, with 21 bases remaining between them. The CDR3 has 18 amino acids. The CDR3 sequence is CSARDEGPITSLQETQYF. CDR3 DNA sequence: TGCAGTGCTAGAGATGAAGGCCCGATCACATCGCTCCAAGAGACCCAGTACTTC.

This chain connects TRBV7-9 to TRBJ1-1; D remains ambiguous. V shed 5 bases and J shed 5 bases, with 9 bases lying between them. Germline V gene sequence: CDR1 SEHNR, CDR2 FQNEAQ (reference sequence). There are 12 residues in the CDR3. CDR3 protein: CASSRMGTEAFF. In DNA form, the CDR3 reads TGTGCCAGCAGCAGAATGGGGACTGAAGCTTTCTTT.

The J gene is TRBJ2-7, the V gene TRBV15; 8 positions match TRBD2. Germline-derived CDR1 and CDR2 are LNHNV and YYDKDF (reference sequence). The CDR3 is 15 amino acids. With 3 bases clipped from V and 3 bases from J, the junction kept 7 bases outside the gene matches. Written as DNA, the CDR3 is TGTGCCACCAGCAGGGACTCCGGGAGGGACTACGAGCAGTACTTC. Amino acid sequence: CATSRDSGRDYEQYF.

The chain combines TRBV12-3 or TRBV12-4 with TRBJ2-2, with 12 bases matching TRBD1. V lost 8 bases and J lost 6; bases outside the gene matches: 4. There are 14 residues in the CDR3. The CDR3: CASRDRGRAGELFF. The CDR3 DNA sequence: TGTGCCAGCCGGGACAGGGGGCGGGCCGGGGAGCTGTTTTTT.

V is TRBV7-2 and J is TRBJ2-5; 14 bases are shared with TRBD2. The CDR3 runs to 18 residues. The J segment lost 1 base and the V segment lost 4 bases, leaving 8 bases of the junction unmatched. The germline V gene has CDR1 SGHTA and CDR2 FQGNSA. The CDR3 DNA reads TGTGCCAGCAGCTCTGTAGGACTAGCGGGGGGCCCCCAAGAGACCCAGTACTTC. Translation gives CASSSVGLAGGPQETQYF.

With regard to this clonotype: One end of the junction is discordant with germline, which a read error may explain. This chain connects TRBV20-1 to TRBJ2-3; D remains unclear. CDR1 DFQATT and CDR2 SNEGSKA come from the germline V gene (reference sequence). CDR3 length: 13 amino acids. The CDR3 protein is CSARDILTDTQYF. The CDR3 DNA follows: TGCAGTGCCAGAGACATACTCACAGATACGCAGTATTTT.

This clonotype was observed a single time. This chain's CDR3 is CASSPLSGQTGELFF. The CDR3 nucleotides are TGTGCCAGCAGCCCCCTCAGCGGGCAAACCGGGGAGCTGTTTTTT. The J gene is TRBJ2-2, the V gene TRBV7-9, with a tentative D call TRBD2 (6 bases). CDR3 size: 15 residues. With 5 bases removed from V and 5 bases from J, the gap between germline ends came to 15 bases. Germline V gene data show CDR1 as SEHNR and CDR2 as FQNEAQ (reference sequence).

This chain connects TRBV29-1 to TRBJ2-1; D unclear. Looked up from germline, CDR1 is SQVTM and CDR2 is ANQGSEA. Trimming cost V 3 bases and J 4 bases, with 10 bases left between them. The CDR3 runs to 13 residues. The CDR3: CSVDGTFYNEQFF. For the CDR3, the DNA is TGCAGCGTTGACGGCACGTTTTACAATGAGCAGTTCTTC.

V is TRBV20-1 and J is TRBJ1-1; TRBD1 might be the D (5 bases). CDR3 length equals 12 residues. From germline, CDR1 is DFQATT and CDR2 SNEGSKA (reference sequence). The CDR3 loop is CKPGQLNTEAFF. The DNA of the CDR3 is TGCAAGCCTGGACAACTGAACACTGAAGCTTTCTTT.

A few counts support this clonotype. This chain uses TRBV10-3 with TRBJ2-7, with a weak D call TRBD2 (5 bases). V lost 6 bases and J lost 6, with 18 bases in between. Germline values: CDR1 ENHRY, CDR2 SYGVKD. CDR3 length: 14 amino acids. The CDR3 here is CAISADRETGEQYF. DNA for the CDR3: TGTGCCATCAGCGCCGATAGGGAGACGGGCGAGCAGTACTTC.

The chain has TRBV12-3 or TRBV12-4 and TRBJ1-1, with D hard to call. CDR3 length: 10 residues. With 7 bases removed from V and 6 bases from J, the gap between germline ends came to 6 bases. CDR3 bases: TGTGCCAGCACGGTGGCTGAAGCTTTCTTT. Translated: CASTVAEAFF.

The chain recombines TRBV7-3 with TRBJ2-1, with 9 bases that match TRBD2. Germline CDR1 is SGHTA and CDR2 is FQGTGA. Losses at the gene ends were 5 bases for V and 3 bases for J; bases not matched to a gene: 8. The CDR3 totals 16 residues. The CDR3 is CASSPQTSGIYNEQFF. Written as DNA, the CDR3 is TGTGCCAGCAGCCCCCAGACTAGCGGCATCTACAATGAGCAGTTCTTC.